The 12 T cell receptor beta chains presented below share a single source sample, sequenced in a study of T cell responses to AZD1222 COVID-19 vaccine (TCRdb year 2021). Library preparation was by the immunoSEQ multiplex PCR assay. Held by TCRdb, this immuneACCESS table contains in-frame sequences only and omits some clones. Under half of the omission traces to an unresolved V gene where checked; the cause of the rest is unknown. A total of 150,000 to 200,000 clones appear in this sample, around 90% of them only once. Roughly 6% of the sample rests with the top ten. According to the study, the label for this sample's time point signals: baseline before first vaccination. Material: peripheral blood, obtained on day 0 of AZD1222 vaccination. These receptors all stem from an adult in good health.

This sequence joins TRBV25-1 and TRBJ2-2, with 10 bases aligning to TRBD2. Germline lookup yields CDR1 MGHDK and CDR2 SYGVNS. With 2 bases clipped from V and 5 bases from J, the junction kept 2 bases outside the gene matches. The CDR3 totals 15 residues. The CDR3 here is CASSESSGGTGELFF. The CDR3 region has the DNA TGTGCCAGCAGTGAAAGTAGCGGGGGGACCGGGGAGCTGTTTTTT.

This clone was found once. The chain employs TRBV5-1 and TRBJ2-7; D is unresolved. Looked up from germline, CDR1 is SGHRS and CDR2 is YFSETQ. V gave up 2 bases and J gave up 0 bases, with 9 bases separating them. This CDR3 is built from 14 residues. The CDR3 protein is CASSLSVDSYEQYF. The CDR3 coding sequence is TGCGCCAGCAGCTTATCTGTAGACTCCTACGAGCAGTACTTC.

The chain combines TRBV2 with TRBJ1-4; D is undetermined. Trimming cost V 4 bases and J 11 bases, with 11 bases left between them. The V gene's germline CDR1 is SNHLY and CDR2 FYNNEI. The length of the CDR3 is 12 residues. The DNA for the CDR3 is TGTGCCAGCAGTGTATCTGATCCTAAACTGTTTTTT. Its translation is CASSVSDPKLFF.

This chain connects TRBV4-3 to TRBJ2-7, with 10 bases matching TRBD2. This CDR3 spans 14 amino acids. V was clipped by 5 bases and J by 2 bases; unmatched bases: 3. CDR1 and CDR2 from the germline V gene are LGHNA and YSLEER. CDR3 amino acids: CASSSSGRPYEQYF. The CDR3 coding sequence is TGCGCCAGCAGCTCTAGCGGGAGACCCTACGAGCAGTACTTC.

The chain links TRBV6-2 or TRBV6-3 to TRBJ2-7; 8 bases fit TRBD1. After removal of 0 bases from V and 6 bases from J, the junction contained 13 bases not matched to a gene. The CDR3 runs to 17 residues. CDR1 is MNHEY, CDR2 SVGEGT, per germline. The CDR3: CASSYSIPGGQGFEQYF. For the CDR3, the DNA is TGTGCCAGCAGTTACTCCATTCCCGGAGGACAGGGCTTCGAGCAGTACTTC.

The rearrangement links TRBV2 to TRBJ2-5; 8 bases map to TRBD1. From germline, CDR1 is SNHLY and CDR2 FYNNEI. V lost 6 bases, J lost 4 bases, and 7 bases stayed unmatched. The CDR3 consists of 14 residues. For the CDR3, the DNA is TGTGCCAGCAGAGATCCCACAGGGGGAGAGACCCAGTACTTC. As protein: CASRDPTGGETQYF.

V is TRBV29-1 and J is TRBJ2-7; the D is unclear. The CDR3 loop spans 14 amino acids. V was clipped by 5 bases and J by 3 bases, with 17 bases between them. From germline, CDR1 is SQVTM and CDR2 ANQGSEA. The CDR3 bases are TGCAGCGTTAGCCGGGCCCTAGGGCGCTACGAGCAGTACTTC. Its protein product is CSVSRALGRYEQYF.

This rearrangement joins TRBV7-3 to TRBJ2-3; TRBD2 is a possible D gene (6 bases). Germline CDR1 is SGHTA and CDR2 is FQGTGA. V was shortened by 4 bases and J by 5 bases, with 13 bases between the two germline ends. This CDR3 spans 14 amino acids. The CDR3 coding sequence is TGTGCCAGCAGCTCTTCCGGGAGTGGAGATACGCAGTATTTT. Residues: CASSSSGSGDTQYF.

The chain couples TRBV5-4 to TRBJ1-3; no definite D call. The germline V and J ends were trimmed by 1 base and 3 bases, with 5 bases remaining between them. The germline V gene has CDR1 SGHNT and CDR2 YYREEE (reference sequence). The CDR3 is 13 amino acids. CDR3 loop: CASSLYGGNTIYF. CDR3 DNA: TGTGCCAGCAGCTTGTATGGTGGAAACACCATATATTTT.

The chain employs TRBV19 and TRBJ2-5, with D perhaps TRBD1 (5 bases). The CDR3 has 15 amino acids. Trimming took 3 bases from V and 4 from J, leaving 15 bases between them. Germline V gene data show CDR1 as LNHDA and CDR2 as SQIVND (reference sequence). The CDR3 here is CASSMGRALPETQYF. The CDR3 coding sequence is TGTGCCAGTAGTATGGGCAGGGCTTTGCCAGAGACCCAGTACTTC.

This clone was seen once. The gene calls are TRBV19 and TRBJ1-5; D ambiguous. The germline V and J ends were trimmed by 0 bases and 2 bases, with 11 bases remaining between them. The CDR3 length is 16 residues. From germline, CDR1 is LNHDA and CDR2 SQIVND (reference sequence). The CDR3 reads CASSIEVGNRNQPQHF. The CDR3 DNA follows: TGTGCCAGTAGTATAGAGGTAGGGAATCGCAATCAGCCCCAGCATTTT. Full variable domain (remainder filled in from reference TRBV19 and TRBJ1-5): DGGITQSPKYLFRKEGQNVTLSCEQNLNHDAMYWYRQDPGQGLRLIYYSQIVNDFQKGDIAEGYSVSREKKESFPLTVTSAQKNPTAFYLCASSIEVGNRNQPQHFGDGTRLSIL.

The chain links TRBV5-1 to TRBJ2-5, with D possibly called TRBD1 or TRBD2 (6 bases each). The ends were cut back, 7 bases at V and 5 bases at J, with 12 bases in the middle. The germline V gene encodes CDR1 SGHRS and CDR2 YFSETQ. The CDR3 loop spans 12 amino acids. In DNA, the CDR3 is TGCGCCAGCGAGGGGGGCGGGGAGACCCAGTACTTC. It codes for CASEGGGETQYF.